This TCR beta chain came from a study of CD8 T cells in Susac syndrome. TCR beta from blood CD8+ and CD4+ T cells was sequenced. The healthy controls were matched to patients by age and sex. RNA was extracted with the RNeasy kit, and a quantity of roughly 0.5 to 1 ug was reverse transcribed using random hexamers. TCRdb re-analysed the immunoSEQ multiplex PCR reads in MiXCR, keeping a single row per CDR3 protein. Found here are some 130,000 distinct CDR3 sequences, around 96% of them singletons; the top ten hold more than 0.1%. Germline values: CDR1 SEHNR, CDR2 FQNEAQ (reference sequence). With 7 bases removed from V and 0 bases from J, the gap between germline ends came to 7 bases. This CDR3 comprises 13 residues.

This rearrangement joins TRBV7-9 to TRBJ1-3, with D hard to call. The source of this sequence is a human donor in good health. The sample taken for sequencing was CD4+ T cells from PBMCs. This CDR3 is CASMGYSGNTIYF. DNA of the CDR3: TGTGCCAGCATGGGCTACTCTGGAAACACCATATATTTT.